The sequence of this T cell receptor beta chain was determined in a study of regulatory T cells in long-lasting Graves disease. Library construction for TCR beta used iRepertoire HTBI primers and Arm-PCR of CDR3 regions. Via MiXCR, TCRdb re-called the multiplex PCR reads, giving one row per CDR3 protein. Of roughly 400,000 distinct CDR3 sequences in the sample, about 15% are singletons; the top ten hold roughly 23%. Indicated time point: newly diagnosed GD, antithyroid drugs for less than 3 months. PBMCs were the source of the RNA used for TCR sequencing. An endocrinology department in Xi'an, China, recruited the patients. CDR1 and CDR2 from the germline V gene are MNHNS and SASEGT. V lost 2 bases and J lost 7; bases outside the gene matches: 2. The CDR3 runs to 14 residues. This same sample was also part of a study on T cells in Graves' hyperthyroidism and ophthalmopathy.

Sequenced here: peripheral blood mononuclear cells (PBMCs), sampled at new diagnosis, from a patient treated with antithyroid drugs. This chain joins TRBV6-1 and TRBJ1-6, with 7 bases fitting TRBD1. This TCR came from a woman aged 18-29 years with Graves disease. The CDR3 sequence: CASSEHRGNSPLHF. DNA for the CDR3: TGTGCCAGCAGTGAACACAGGGGAAATTCACCCCTCCACTTT.